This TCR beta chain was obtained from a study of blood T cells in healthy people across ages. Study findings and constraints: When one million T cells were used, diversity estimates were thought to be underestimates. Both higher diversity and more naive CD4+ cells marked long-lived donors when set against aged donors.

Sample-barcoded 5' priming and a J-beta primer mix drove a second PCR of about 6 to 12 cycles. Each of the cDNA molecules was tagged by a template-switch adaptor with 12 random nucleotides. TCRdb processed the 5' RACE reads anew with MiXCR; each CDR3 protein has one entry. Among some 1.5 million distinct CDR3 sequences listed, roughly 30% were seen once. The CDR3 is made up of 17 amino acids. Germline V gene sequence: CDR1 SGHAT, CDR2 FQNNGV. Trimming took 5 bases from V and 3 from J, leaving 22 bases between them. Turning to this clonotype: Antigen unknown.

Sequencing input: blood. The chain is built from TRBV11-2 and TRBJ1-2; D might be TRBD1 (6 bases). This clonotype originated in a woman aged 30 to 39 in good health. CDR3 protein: CASSPPPDRKGDYGYTF. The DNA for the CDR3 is TGTGCCAGCAGCCCACCACCCGACAGGAAGGGGGACTATGGCTACACCTTC.